This passage covers 22 T cell receptor beta chains from one sample sequenced in a study of T cell changes during pregnancy in multiple sclerosis. This table comes from immunoSEQ multiplex PCR, and its TCRdb copy is limited to in-frame clones, with some not included. The sample holds about 21,000 clones, approximately 90% seen once. The specimen was CD4+ T cells from peripheral blood mononuclear cells, collected in the third trimester of pregnancy. The receptors derive from a female donor with multiple sclerosis, enrolled in a pregnancy study.

The chain carries TRBV27 and TRBJ2-7; maybe TRBD1 (6 bases). The V and J ends lost 6 bases and 5 bases respectively, with 17 bases between them. The CDR3 consists of 14 residues. Per the germline V gene, CDR1 is MNHEY and CDR2 is SMNVEV (reference sequence). The CDR3, as DNA: TGTGCCAGCAGGTCGTCAGGGGCTAAACACGAGCAGTACTTC. Amino acids: CASRSSGAKHEQYF.

The genes are TRBV9 and TRBJ1-6, with TRBD1 matching 8 bases. The CDR3 runs to 14 residues. Germline values: CDR1 SGDLS, CDR2 YYNGEE. With 3 bases clipped from V and 7 bases from J, the junction kept 3 bases outside the gene matches. CDR3 protein: CASSATGVNSPLHF. The CDR3 DNA reads as TGTGCCAGCAGCGCGACAGGGGTAAATTCACCCCTCCACTTT.

The chain combines TRBV7-2 with TRBJ1-1, with a tentative D call TRBD1 (5 bases). Germline V gene data show CDR1 as SGHTA and CDR2 as FQGNSA. The germline V and J ends were trimmed by 5 bases and 0 bases, with 10 bases remaining between them. The CDR3 loop spans 14 amino acids. The CDR3 DNA is TGTGCCAGCAGCCTACGGGGGATGAACACTGAAGCTTTCTTT. It yields the protein CASSLRGMNTEAFF.

The CDR3 sequence is CASSPLNQQRGNYGYTF. In nucleotides, the CDR3 is TGTGCCAGCAGCCCCTTAAATCAGCAAAGGGGGAACTATGGCTACACCTTC. The chain couples TRBV7-9 to TRBJ1-2, with D perhaps TRBD1 (6 bases). CDR1 SEHNR and CDR2 FQNEAQ come from the germline V gene (reference sequence). The CDR3 sequence is 17 residues long. V lost 5 bases and J lost 2, with 21 bases in between.

V and J are TRBV9 and TRBJ1-2, with TRBD1 matching 10 bases. The trim removed 0 bases at V and 5 bases at J, leaving 4 bases unmatched. CDR1 SGDLS and CDR2 YYNGEE come from the germline V gene. CDR3 length: 15 residues. The CDR3 DNA follows: TGTGCCAGCAGCGTAGAAAGGGACAGGGGATATGGCTACACCTTC. It yields the protein CASSVERDRGYGYTF.

The chain recombines TRBV5-1 with TRBJ1-2; 7 nucleotides align to TRBD1. This CDR3 is built from 14 residues. The germline V gene encodes CDR1 SGHRS and CDR2 YFSETQ. V shed 4 bases, J shed 1 base, and the junction held 4 bases outside the gene matches. CDR3 coding DNA: TGCGCCAGCAGCCGGGACAGCTATAACTATGGCTACACCTTC. It translates to CASSRDSYNYGYTF. Variable domain in full (rest from reference TRBV5-1 and TRBJ1-2): KAGVTQTPRYLIKTRGQQVTLSCSPISGHRSVSWYQQTPGQGLQFLFEYFSETQRNKGNFPGRFSGRQFSNSRSEMNVSTLELGDSALYLCASSRDSYNYGYTFGSGTRLTVV.

The gene calls are TRBV5-1 and TRBJ2-7; D might be TRBD1 (6 bases). Germline V gene data show CDR1 as SGHRS and CDR2 as YFSETQ. The CDR3 is 15 amino acids. The V end was cut by 5 bases, the J end by 0 bases, with 15 bases between. In nucleotides, the CDR3 is TGCGCCAGCAGACCTACAGGGTCCCTCTCCTACGAGCAGTACTTC. It encodes CASRPTGSLSYEQYF.

V usage is TRBV5-8 and J usage is TRBJ2-2, with 8 bases that match TRBD2. The ends lost 0 bases at V and 6 bases at J; junction bases unmatched: 4. CDR1 is SGHTS, CDR2 YDEGEE, per germline. The CDR3 runs to 15 residues. CDR3 protein: CASSLGGRSPGELFF. DNA of the CDR3: TGTGCCAGCAGCTTGGGCGGGAGGTCCCCCGGGGAGCTGTTTTTT.

This chain links TRBV29-1 with TRBJ1-1; D uncertain. Per the germline V gene, CDR1 is SQVTM and CDR2 is ANQGSEA. Trimming took 7 bases from V and 7 from J, leaving 19 bases between them. CDR3 size: 13 residues. The CDR3 DNA sequence: TGCAGCGCCCCGAATGCATATCATAGTGAAGCTTTCTTT. Residues: CSAPNAYHSEAFF.

The J gene is TRBJ1-2, the V gene TRBV18, with TRBD1 matching 8 bases. The germline V gene encodes CDR1 KGHSH and CDR2 LQKENI. V shed 2 bases and J 3 bases; nucleotides not matched to a gene: 5. CDR3 size: 15 residues. CDR3 loop: CASSPSDRGHYGYTF. In DNA form, the CDR3 reads TGTGCCAGCTCACCATCTGACAGGGGACACTATGGCTACACCTTC.

V usage is TRBV6-6 and J usage is TRBJ2-1, with 8 bases lining up with TRBD1. The CDR3 runs to 15 residues. Germline CDR1 MNHNY, CDR2 SVGAGI (reference sequence). V trimming: 6 bases; J trimming: 1 base; junction bases outside the gene matches: 5. CDR3 protein: CASSYRDRSYNEQFF. The CDR3 DNA is TGTGCCAGCAGCTACCGGGACAGGTCCTACAATGAGCAGTTCTTC.

This chain links TRBV2 with TRBJ1-5; D is perhaps TRBD1 (5 bases). The CDR3 runs to 14 residues. CDR1 is SNHLY, CDR2 FYNNEI, per germline. The ends were cut back, 4 bases at V and 4 bases at J, with 11 bases in the middle. The CDR3 sequence: CASSGSAGNQPQHF. The DNA of the CDR3 is TGTGCCAGCAGTGGGTCGGCAGGGAATCAGCCCCAGCATTTT.

The rearrangement links TRBV4-1 to TRBJ2-4, with a weak D call TRBD2 (5 bases). Germline V gives CDR1 MGHRA, CDR2 YSYEKL. The CDR3 totals 16 residues. Trimming left V 2 bases short and J 3 bases short, with 14 bases between. CDR3 amino acids: CASSQNPISGKNIQYF. DNA of the CDR3: TGCGCCAGCAGCCAAAACCCCATAAGCGGCAAAAACATTCAGTACTTC.

The chain has TRBV30 and TRBJ1-2; 9 bases map to TRBD1. With V trimmed by 7 bases and J by 5 bases, 8 bases remained unmatched. Germline V CDR1 and CDR2: GTSNPN, SVGIG (reference sequence). The CDR3 contains 13 residues. This chain's CDR3 is CASPGQGYYGYTF. The CDR3 nucleotides are TGTGCCTCACCGGGACAGGGTTATTATGGCTACACCTTC.

V is TRBV19 and J is TRBJ1-5, with D uncertain. The CDR3 runs 14 residues. Germline CDR1 and CDR2: LNHDA and SQIVND (reference sequence). V gave up 5 bases and J gave up 7 bases, with 15 bases separating them. CDR3 region: CASSVDWEEQPQHF. CDR3 sequence (DNA): TGTGCCAGTAGTGTCGACTGGGAGGAACAGCCCCAGCATTTT.

The rearrangement links TRBV19 to TRBJ1-5; D gene uncertain. The V gene's germline CDR1 is LNHDA and CDR2 SQIVND (reference sequence). V was clipped by 4 bases and J by 3 bases, with 10 bases between them. The CDR3 consists of 14 residues. The CDR3 here is CASSRSGYNQPQHF. CDR3 nucleotides: TGTGCCAGTAGTAGGAGCGGATACAATCAGCCCCAGCATTTT.

The gene calls are TRBV4-3 and TRBJ2-3; D might be TRBD2 (5 bases). The CDR3 is 14 residues long. The germline V gene has CDR1 LGHNA and CDR2 YSLEER. The V end lost 0 bases, the J end lost 4 bases, and 8 bases lay between the germline ends. The CDR3 coding sequence is TGCGCCAGCAGCCAAGACACAGCGGCAGATACGCAGTATTTT. Protein: CASSQDTAADTQYF.

CDR3 DNA sequence: TGTGCCAGCAGTTACTCGACAGATCGAGATACGCAGTATTTT. Translation: CASSYSTDRDTQYF. The J gene is TRBJ2-3, the V gene TRBV6-6, with D possibly being TRBD1 (5 bases). Germline V lookup: CDR1 MNHNY, CDR2 SVGAGI (reference sequence). This CDR3 spans 14 amino acids. Trimming took off 0 bases at V and 5 bases at J, with 9 bases between the two ends.

Here the CDR3 DNA reads TGTGCCAGCAGCTTATACGGGAGCTCCTACGAGCAGTACTTC. It encodes CASSLYGSSYEQYF. The J gene is TRBJ2-7, the V gene TRBV7-2; maybe TRBD2 (6 bases). V was clipped by 2 bases and J by 0 bases, with 8 bases between them. The CDR3 covers 14 residues. CDR1 SGHTA and CDR2 FQGNSA come from the germline V gene.

This chain uses TRBV7-9 with TRBJ1-1, with 9 bases aligning to TRBD1. This CDR3 spans 14 amino acids. J lost 11 bases, V lost 2 bases, and 9 bases had no gene match. Germline CDR1 SEHNR, CDR2 FQNEAQ (reference sequence). DNA of the CDR3: TGTGCCAGCAGCTTACTGGGACAGGGCGGTGTGGCTTTCTTT. It yields the protein CASSLLGQGGVAFF.

The rearrangement uses TRBV25-1 and TRBJ2-1; TRBD2 is a possible D gene (5 bases). This CDR3 is 15 amino acids long. Trimming left V 3 bases short and J 6 bases short, with 15 bases between. Germline values: CDR1 MGHDK, CDR2 SYGVNS. The DNA of the CDR3 is TGTGCCAGCAGTGAGGCGGGTACTAGGACCAATGAGCAGTTCTTC. It translates to CASSEAGTRTNEQFF.

Only one count was recorded for this clone. The chain has TRBV4-1 and TRBJ2-5; tentative D call: TRBD1 (5 bases). Trimming pared 0 bases from V and 5 bases from J, leaving 13 bases between. This CDR3 has 15 residues. The germline V gene encodes CDR1 MGHRA and CDR2 YSYEKL. The CDR3 DNA is TGCGCCAGCAGCCAAGAACCGCGGCAGGGTGAGACCCAGTACTTC. Translating gives CASSQEPRQGETQYF.